These T cell receptor beta chains were read from a single sample in a study of human CD4 T cells and Enterobacteriaceae. Assay used: immunoSEQ multiplex PCR; TCRdb lists only in-frame clones, some missing. The sample carries some 30,000 clones, 70% to 85% recorded once. The sample consisted of memory CD4+ T cells from blood. The receptors were sampled from a human donor in good health. CDR3s leave out the opening cysteine and the closing phenylalanine or tryptophan. A D gene is named only where the DNA matches it firmly. Part of the rows lack a size; the others show once, few, many or a class for expanded clones.

TRBV10-3	.	TRBJ2-2	TRBD2	AIPAGGPRPGELF
TRBV7-9	once	TRBJ1-5	.	ASSLSGRDFFSNQPQH
TRBV18	.	TRBJ2-1	.	ASSPPNYNEQF
TRBV7-3	.	TRBJ2-1	TRBD2	ASSLVSSGFYNEQF
TRBV7-9	.	TRBJ2-1	.	ASSPNSRNEQF
TRBV29-1	.	TRBJ1-5	.	SVACGTQIELYSNQPQH
TRBV6-4	few	TRBJ2-7	.	ASSLGEIGNEQY
TRBV14	.	TRBJ1-2	.	ASSQDRTNYGYT
TRBV10-1	.	TRBJ2-7	.	ASSAGRTTSTYEQY
TRBV5-6	once	TRBJ1-4	TRBD1	ASSEPGTGAEKLF
TRBV7-2	.	TRBJ2-7	TRBD1	ASSLGQPSYEQY
TRBV5-5	.	TRBJ2-2	TRBD2	ASSSTSGRAGELF
TRBV7-9	.	TRBJ2-1	.	ASSLGSDNEQF
TRBV18	.	TRBJ2-7	.	ASSPRDPENEQY
TRBV6-1	.	TRBJ1-5	.	ASSGGGTHNQPQH
TRBV5-1	.	TRBJ1-4	.	ASSFGEKLF
TRBV19	.	TRBJ2-6	TRBD2	ASTKRGSSGANVLT
TRBV7-3	few	TRBJ2-1	TRBD2	ASSSGTSGSEQF
TRBV28	once	TRBJ1-2	TRBD1	ASSSPPGQEGGYT
TRBV27	.	TRBJ2-7	TRBD1	ASSSPGQQAYEQY
TRBV28	.	TRBJ1-5	TRBD1	ASSFPTGASNQPQH
TRBV28	.	TRBJ2-6	.	ASSSPSSGANVLT
TRBV6-5	.	TRBJ1-1	.	ASSSPGPGRTEAF
TRBV11-2	.	TRBJ2-7	TRBD2	ASSPGLALYEQY